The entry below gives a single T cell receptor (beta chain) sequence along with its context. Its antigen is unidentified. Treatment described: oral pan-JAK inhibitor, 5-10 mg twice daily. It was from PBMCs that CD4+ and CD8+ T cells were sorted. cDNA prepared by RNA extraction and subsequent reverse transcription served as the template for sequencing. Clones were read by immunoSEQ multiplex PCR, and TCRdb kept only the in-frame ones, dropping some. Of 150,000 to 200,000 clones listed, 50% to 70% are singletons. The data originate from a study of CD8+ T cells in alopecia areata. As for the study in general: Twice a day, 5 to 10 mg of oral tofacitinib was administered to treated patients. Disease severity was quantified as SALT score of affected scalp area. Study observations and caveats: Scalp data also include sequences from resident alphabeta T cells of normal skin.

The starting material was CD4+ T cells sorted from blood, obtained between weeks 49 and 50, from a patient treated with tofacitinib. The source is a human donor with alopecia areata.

The CDR3 loop reads CASRPGQPYGYTF. The CDR3 coding sequence is TGTGCCAGCAGGCCAGGACAGCCCTATGGCTACACCTTC. V and J are TRBV27 and TRBJ1-2, with a weak D call TRBD1 (6 bases). CDR3 size: 13 residues. The V end lost 6 bases, the J end lost 4 bases, and 12 bases lay between the germline ends. Germline V lookup: CDR1 MNHEY, CDR2 SMNVEV (reference sequence).